The 17 T cell receptor beta chains below were found in one sample sequenced in a study of blood T cell repertoires in COVID-19. Sequencing was performed with immunoSEQ multiplex PCR; in TCRdb, only in-frame clones are kept and a portion is missing. The sample contains around 100,000 clones, approximately 87% of which appear only once. Sequencing was done on a sample of peripheral blood. These TCRs come from a human donor in a cohort sampled during active or convalescent COVID-19.

This clone was counted a single time. This rearrangement joins TRBV9 to TRBJ2-1; perhaps TRBD1 as D (6 bases). Trimming left V 3 bases short and J 7 bases short, with 17 bases between. Per the germline V gene, CDR1 is SGDLS and CDR2 is YYNGEE. CDR3 length: 15 residues. CDR3 DNA: TGTGCCAGCAGCGCTTTAGAGACAGGTCGAAATGAGCAGTTCTTC. It yields the protein CASSALETGRNEQFF.

The chain combines TRBV5-8 with TRBJ1-3; unclear D gene. There are 15 residues in the CDR3. V was trimmed by 0 bases and J by 0 bases, leaving 7 bases between them. The V gene's germline CDR1 is SGHTS and CDR2 YDEGEE. The CDR3 coding sequence is TGTGCCAGCAGCTTGGCCGGGTTCTCTGGAAACACCATATATTTT. Amino acids: CASSLAGFSGNTIYF. Combining the CDR3 with reference TRBV5-8 and TRBJ1-3 gives the whole variable domain EAGVTQSPTHLIKTRGQQATLRCSPISGHTSVYWYQQALGLGLQFLLWYDEGEERNRGNFPPRFSGRQFPNYSSELNVNALELEDSALYLCASSLAGFSGNTIYFGEGSWLTVV.

This clone was counted only a few times. One end of the junction varies from germline; a read error may be responsible. The chain joins TRBV28 to TRBJ1-2; possibly TRBD1 for D (6 bases). The CDR3 has 10 residues. CDR1 is MDHEN and CDR2 is SYDVKM in the germline V gene. The CDR3, as DNA: TGTGCCAGCACCGGACCAGGGGAAATCTTC. Translation gives CASTGPGEIF.

The J gene is TRBJ2-1, the V gene TRBV11-3, with TRBD1 identical over 8 bases. Germline loops: CDR1 SGHNT, CDR2 YENEEA. CDR3 length: 14 residues. J was trimmed by 7 bases and V by 1 base; bases with no gene match: 3. CDR3 in amino acids: CASSLGQGWNEQFF. The CDR3 coding sequence is TGTGCCAGCAGCTTAGGACAGGGGTGGAATGAGCAGTTCTTC.

This chain links TRBV30 with TRBJ1-5; TRBD1 matches at 7 bases. Per the germline V gene, CDR1 is GTSNPN and CDR2 is SVGIG (reference sequence). V dropped 0 bases and J dropped 7; count of bases not matched to a gene: 9. This CDR3 comprises 15 residues. DNA for the CDR3: TGTGCCTGGAGTGTACGGGCAGGGGGTTTCCAGCCCCAGCATTTT. It yields the protein CAWSVRAGGFQPQHF.

This chain connects TRBV18 to TRBJ1-6, with D hard to call. The V end was cut by 2 bases, the J end by 5 bases, with 13 bases between. CDR3 length: 16 amino acids. Germline V gene data show CDR1 as KGHSH and CDR2 as LQKENI. CDR3 region: CASSPAVGTHNSPLHF. The CDR3 DNA sequence: TGTGCCAGCTCACCAGCGGTAGGAACCCATAATTCACCCCTCCACTTT. The complete variable domain, with remaining parts taken from reference TRBV18 and TRBJ1-6, reads NAGVMQNPRHLVRRRGQEARLRCSPMKGHSHVYWYRQLPEEGLKFMVYLQKENIIDESGMPKERFSAEFPKEGPSILRIQQVVRGDSAAYFCASSPAVGTHNSPLHFGNGTRLTVT.

The chain couples TRBV15 to TRBJ1-3; TRBD1 might be the D (5 bases). The germline V gene encodes CDR1 LNHNV and CDR2 YYDKDF (reference sequence). There are 16 residues in the CDR3. V was shortened by 0 bases and J by 0 bases, with 9 bases between the two germline ends. The CDR3: CATSREQAASGNTIYF. The CDR3 DNA reads TGTGCCACCAGCAGAGAACAGGCGGCCTCTGGAAACACCATATATTTT.

This clone was counted a few times. The junction shows a germline mismatch at one end, possibly a read error. CDR3 coding DNA: TGTGCCAGCAGCTTAATCCAGCAGGGGGTTGGCCTGGTCTTT. Residues: CASSLIQQGVGLVF. The V and J genes are TRBV7-9 and TRBJ1-1, with TRBD1 matching 7 bases. Germline CDR1 SEHNR, CDR2 FQNEAQ (reference sequence). CDR3 size: 14 residues.

The chain links TRBV19 to TRBJ1-3; D gene unclear. The V and J ends lost 3 bases and 8 bases respectively, with 11 bases between them. CDR1 and CDR2 (germline): LNHDA, SQIVND (reference sequence). The CDR3 is 13 residues long. The chain's CDR3 is CASSITEFDTIYF. The CDR3 DNA follows: TGTGCCAGTAGTATCACGGAGTTCGACACCATATATTTT. Combining the CDR3 with reference TRBV19 and TRBJ1-3 gives the whole variable domain DGGITQSPKYLFRKEGQNVTLSCEQNLNHDAMYWYRQDPGQGLRLIYYSQIVNDFQKGDIAEGYSVSREKKESFPLTVTSAQKNPTAFYLCASSITEFDTIYFGEGSWLTVV.

V usage is TRBV19 and J usage is TRBJ1-3, with TRBD1 identical over 7 bases. Unmatched junction bases numbered 7, after V lost 5 bases and J lost 0 bases. The CDR3 is 16 residues long. CDR1 is LNHDA and CDR2 is SQIVND in the germline V gene (reference sequence). CDR3: CASSSRGFSSGNTIYF. CDR3 nucleotide sequence: TGTGCCAGTAGTTCCAGGGGGTTTAGCTCTGGAAACACCATATATTTT.

This sequence joins TRBV11-3 and TRBJ1-2; 7 bases agree with TRBD1. CDR3 length equals 15 residues. Trimming removed 1 base from V and 0 bases from J; junction bases left unmatched: 2. The germline gives CDR1 SGHNT, CDR2 YENEEA. CDR3 nucleotides: TGTGCCAGCAGCTTAGCCGGGACAGCTAACTATGGCTACACCTTC. Translating it yields CASSLAGTANYGYTF.

This chain links TRBV7-3 with TRBJ2-3; tentative D call: TRBD1 (5 bases). The CDR3 is made up of 16 amino acids. Germline V gene lookup returns CDR1 SGHTA and CDR2 FQGTGA. Trimming cost V 5 bases and J 2 bases, with 17 bases left between them. The chain's CDR3 is CASSPYGPGYTDTQYF. The CDR3 bases are TGTGCCAGCAGCCCCTACGGACCAGGGTACACAGATACGCAGTATTTT. The whole variable domain, filled in from reference TRBV7-3 and TRBJ2-3, reads GAGVSQTPSNKVTEKGKYVELRCDPISGHTALYWYRQSLGQGPEFLIYFQGTGAADDSGLPNDRFFAVRPEGSVSTLKIQRTERGDSAVYLCASSPYGPGYTDTQYFGPGTRLTVL.

The chain uses TRBV9 and TRBJ1-1; D remains unclear. Germline lookup yields CDR1 SGDLS and CDR2 YYNGEE. The CDR3 runs to 14 residues. V lost 3 bases and J lost 1, with 10 bases in between. This CDR3 is CASSASHKNTEAFF. CDR3 in DNA: TGTGCCAGCAGCGCCTCCCACAAGAACACTGAAGCTTTCTTT.

The chain joins TRBV5-1 to TRBJ2-3; TRBD2 might be the D (6 bases). This CDR3 comprises 14 residues. V was pared by 6 bases and J by 3 bases, with 14 bases between. Per germline, CDR1 SGHRS and CDR2 YFSETQ. CDR3 coding DNA: TGCGCCAGCAACCTAGACGGGGGAACAGATACGCAGTATTTT. It translates to CASNLDGGTDTQYF.

This chain joins TRBV6-2 or TRBV6-3 and TRBJ2-2; the D gene is possibly TRBD1 (5 bases). Looked up from germline, CDR1 is MNHEY and CDR2 is SVGEGT. Trimming took 6 bases from V and 2 from J, leaving 10 bases between them. The CDR3 has 14 residues. CDR3 sequence: CASSATGNTGELFF. CDR3 DNA sequence: TGTGCCAGCAGCGCAACAGGAAACACCGGGGAGCTGTTTTTT.

The chain uses TRBV15 and TRBJ1-3; the D gene is possibly TRBD1 (5 bases). In germline, CDR1 is LNHNV, CDR2 YYDKDF (reference sequence). The CDR3 spans 15 residues. Trimming took off 0 bases at V and 4 bases at J, with 10 bases between the two ends. The CDR3 nucleotides read TGTGCCACCAGCAGAGATAATGGGGCGGGAAACACCATATATTTT. It is translated as CATSRDNGAGNTIYF. The full variable domain, rest sourced from reference TRBV15 and TRBJ1-3, is DAMVIQNPRYQVTQFGKPVTLSCSQTLNHNVMYWYQQKSSQAPKLLFHYYDKDFNNEADTPDNFQSRRPNTSFCFLDIRSPGLGDTAMYLCATSRDNGAGNTIYFGEGSWLTVV.

This chain links TRBV2 with TRBJ1-3; 7 bases align to TRBD1. With V trimmed by 7 bases and J by 2 bases, 8 bases remained unmatched. Germline assignment: CDR1 SNHLY and CDR2 FYNNEI. This CDR3 comprises 15 residues. CDR3 DNA: TGTGCCAGCATTCGGGACAGAGGTGCTGGAAACACCATATATTTT. Translating it yields CASIRDRGAGNTIYF.